These 24 T cell receptor beta chains were all obtained from the same sample, sequenced in a study of CD8 T cells in ankylosing spondylitis. One entry per CDR3 protein results from TCRdb running MiXCR on the 5' RACE reads. The profile shows a few hundred thousand distinct CDR3 sequences, roughly 20% of them singletons. The sequencing input was blood, either unsorted or a sorted T cell fraction (not recorded which). Source of these receptors: a male donor with ankylosing spondylitis or in good health (not recorded which).

The V call is TRBV2, the J call TRBJ2-2; TRBD2 aligns across 8 bases. V lost 2 bases, J lost 4 bases, and 3 bases stayed unmatched. The CDR3 covers 15 residues. The germline V gene has CDR1 SNHLY and CDR2 FYNNEI. The CDR3 coding sequence is TGTGCCAGCAGTGAACCCGGGGGGGCCACCGGGGAGCTGTTTTTT. It specifies CASSEPGGATGELFF. Supplemented by reference TRBV2 and TRBJ2-2, the full variable domain reads EPEVTQTPSHQVTQMGQEVILRCVPISNHLYFYWYRQILGQKVEFLVSFYNNEISEKSEIFDDQFSVERPDGSNFTLKIRSTKLEDSAMYFCASSEPGGATGELFFGEGSRLTVL.

This clonotype appeared a few times. The chain links TRBV19 to TRBJ2-2, with 7 positions matching TRBD1. Trimming cost V 7 bases and J 4 bases; bases outside gene matches: 9. The CDR3 runs 15 residues. Germline-derived CDR1 and CDR2 are LNHDA and SQIVND (reference sequence). CDR3 region: CASTRGTESTGELFF. DNA of the CDR3: TGTGCCAGTACTCGTGGGACAGAGAGCACCGGGGAGCTGTTTTTT.

This rearrangement joins TRBV6-5 to TRBJ2-1, with 8 bases lining up with TRBD2. There are 13 residues in the CDR3. In germline, CDR1 is MNHEY, CDR2 SVGAGI. V lost 2 bases and J lost 9; bases outside the gene matches: 3. CDR3 amino acids: CASSYAGGTEQFF. Here the CDR3 DNA reads TGTGCCAGCAGTTACGCGGGGGGCACTGAGCAGTTCTTC.

The chain has TRBV12-3 or TRBV12-4 and TRBJ2-1, with TRBD2 identical over 7 bases. V dropped 2 bases and J dropped 2; count of bases not matched to a gene: 6. CDR3 length equals 16 residues. CDR3: CASSLIVAGAYNEQFF. The DNA of the CDR3 is TGTGCCAGCAGTTTAATTGTCGCGGGGGCCTACAATGAGCAGTTCTTC.

This clonotype was found a few times. The chain employs TRBV6-1 and TRBJ1-4, with D maybe TRBD1 (6 bases). CDR3 length equals 14 residues. Germline V CDR1 and CDR2: MNHNS, SASEGT. Trimming left V 8 bases short and J 5 bases short, with 15 bases between. This CDR3 reads CASGRQEGNEKLFF. As DNA, the CDR3 is TGTGCCAGCGGGAGACAGGAGGGGAATGAAAAACTGTTTTTT.

The chain employs TRBV29-1 and TRBJ2-5; 7 nucleotides agree with TRBD1. With V trimmed by 8 bases and J by 4 bases, 13 bases remained unmatched. This CDR3 has 14 residues. Germline assignment: CDR1 SQVTM and CDR2 ANQGSEA. In nucleotides, the CDR3 is TGCAGCCCTGGGGTAGTGGCAGGGGGAGAGACCCAGTACTTC. Encoded protein: CSPGVVAGGETQYF.

This clonotype occurred a few times. The genes are TRBV29-1 and TRBJ2-1; TRBD2 might be the D (6 bases). The germline V and J ends were trimmed by 0 bases and 6 bases, with 21 bases remaining between them. The CDR3 sequence is 17 residues long. From germline, CDR1 is SQVTM and CDR2 ANQGSEA. CDR3: CSVEDQASERVSNEQFF. The CDR3, as DNA: TGCAGCGTTGAAGATCAGGCTAGCGAAAGGGTTAGCAATGAGCAGTTCTTC.

The chain links TRBV29-1 to TRBJ2-2, with D uncertain. Trimming shortened V by 6 bases and J by 0 bases, and 8 bases separated the two germline ends. Germline lookup yields CDR1 SQVTM and CDR2 ANQGSEA. The CDR3 runs to 13 residues. The CDR3 region is CSVPHSNTGELFF. The CDR3 region has the DNA TGCAGCGTCCCCCACTCGAACACCGGGGAGCTGTTTTTT.

The chain carries TRBV7-3 and TRBJ2-3; D possibly matches TRBD1 or TRBD2 (7 bases each). V was pared by 10 bases and J by 4 bases, with 18 bases between. The V gene's germline CDR1 is SGHTA and CDR2 FQGTGA. The length of the CDR3 is 14 residues. CDR3 nucleotide sequence: TGTGCCACCCGCCAGGGGGGGGGGTCAGATACGCAGTATTTT. Translation: CATRQGGGSDTQYF.

The V call is TRBV5-8, the J call TRBJ2-1; D is uncertain. CDR3 size: 17 residues. V gave up 2 bases and J gave up 7 bases, with 22 bases separating them. From germline, CDR1 is SGHTS and CDR2 YDEGEE. DNA for the CDR3: TGTGCCAGCAGCTTCCCCCTTATATCCCCCGGCCTTAATGAGCAGTTCTTC. Translation: CASSFPLISPGLNEQFF.

The chain carries TRBV29-1 and TRBJ1-2; weak D call: TRBD1 (5 bases). The V gene's germline CDR1 is SQVTM and CDR2 ANQGSEA. Trimming shortened V by 7 bases and J by 7 bases, and 19 bases separated the two germline ends. The CDR3 has 13 residues. The CDR3 coding sequence is TGCAGCGGCGTCGGGCAGGGTTTGAGTGGCTACACCTTC. Residues: CSGVGQGLSGYTF.

The chain joins TRBV11-2 to TRBJ1-1, with D uncertain. This CDR3 comprises 14 residues. Germline CDR1 reads SGHAT; CDR2 reads FQNNGV. Between the trimmed V and J ends, which lost 7 bases and 2 bases, there was a span of 14 bases. CDR3 protein: CASTSSGLNTEAFF. CDR3 nucleotide sequence: TGTGCCAGCACCTCCAGCGGGCTAAACACTGAAGCTTTCTTT. Full variable domain (remainder filled in from reference TRBV11-2 and TRBJ1-1): EAGVAQSPRYKIIEKRQSVAFWCNPISGHATLYWYQQILGQGPKLLIQFQNNGVVDDSQLPKDRFSAERLKGVDSTLKIQPAKLEDSAVYLCASTSSGLNTEAFFGQGTRLTVV.

This chain uses TRBV2 with TRBJ2-7, with no clear D. Trimming took 5 bases from V and 2 from J, leaving 13 bases between them. Per the germline V gene, CDR1 is SNHLY and CDR2 is FYNNEI. This CDR3 contains 14 residues. The CDR3 reads CASSTYLGTYEQYF. The DNA for the CDR3 is TGTGCCAGCAGTACGTACTTGGGGACCTACGAGCAGTACTTC. Full variable domain (missing parts from reference TRBV2 and TRBJ2-7): EPEVTQTPSHQVTQMGQEVILRCVPISNHLYFYWYRQILGQKVEFLVSFYNNEISEKSEIFDDQFSVERPDGSNFTLKIRSTKLEDSAMYFCASSTYLGTYEQYFGPGTRLTVT.

The chain joins TRBV7-6 to TRBJ2-7; perhaps TRBD2 as D (5 bases). Germline CDR1 is SGHVS and CDR2 is FNYEAQ. Trimming shortened V by 5 bases and J by 6 bases, and 23 bases separated the two germline ends. The CDR3 consists of 16 residues. The CDR3 nucleotides read TGTGCCAGCAGCCAATCACAACCGGACTCGAGCGCCGAGCAGTACTTC. The encoded protein is CASSQSQPDSSAEQYF.

This clonotype showed up just a few times. This rearrangement joins TRBV11-2 to TRBJ2-3, with D tentatively TRBD1 (5 bases). From germline, CDR1 is SGHAT and CDR2 FQNNGV. The ends were cut back, 2 bases at V and 4 bases at J, with 13 bases in the middle. The CDR3 totals 15 residues. The CDR3 DNA reads as TGTGCCAGCAGCTTACTCAGACAGCCCGCAGATACGCAGTATTTT. It yields the protein CASSLLRQPADTQYF.

The chain couples TRBV29-1 to TRBJ2-2; D possibly matches TRBD1 or TRBD2 (6 bases each). The CDR3 runs 14 residues. Germline CDR1 reads SQVTM; CDR2 reads ANQGSEA. V lost 3 bases and J lost 0, with 8 bases in between. The CDR3 nucleotides are TGCAGCGTTGAGAGGGGGGCGAACACCGGGGAGCTGTTTTTT. This sequence encodes CSVERGANTGELFF.

The J gene is TRBJ1-4, the V gene TRBV7-9; D remains ambiguous. CDR3 length: 14 amino acids. CDR1 and CDR2 from the germline V gene are SEHNR and FQNEAQ (reference sequence). The ends were cut back, 5 bases at V and 7 bases at J, with 14 bases in the middle. CDR3 amino acids: CASSPGSRSEKLFF. As DNA, the CDR3 is TGTGCCAGCAGCCCCGGCTCTCGGAGTGAAAAACTGTTTTTT.

This rearrangement joins TRBV29-1 to TRBJ2-5; D possibly corresponds to TRBD1 (5 bases). CDR3 length: 12 amino acids. Germline loops: CDR1 SQVTM, CDR2 ANQGSEA. V was cut by 6 bases and J by 1 base, with 9 bases left in between. CDR3 in amino acids: CSVLTAQETQYF. CDR3 bases: TGCAGCGTCCTGACAGCCCAAGAGACCCAGTACTTC.

This clonotype appeared a few times. The chain links TRBV20-1 to TRBJ2-5, with a tentative D call TRBD2 (6 bases). The V gene lost 0 bases and the J gene lost 5 bases, with 25 bases spanning the gap. The CDR3 extends over 18 amino acids. Germline CDR1 DFQATT, CDR2 SNEGSKA (reference sequence). The DNA of the CDR3 is TGCAGTGCTAGAGATATCGGTGTTCCGGGACTTAGATGGGAGACCCAGTACTTC. It translates to CSARDIGVPGLRWETQYF.

The chain recombines TRBV12-3 or TRBV12-4 with TRBJ2-2; a weak D match, TRBD1 (5 bases). This CDR3 has 16 amino acids. Trimming shortened V by 1 base and J by 1 base, and 10 bases separated the two germline ends. CDR3 sequence reads: CASSLGNRWNTGELFF. The DNA of the CDR3 is TGTGCCAGCAGTTTAGGGAACAGGTGGAACACCGGGGAGCTGTTTTTT.

This clonotype was seen a few times. This rearrangement joins TRBV3-1 to TRBJ2-7; D is unclear. This CDR3 has 15 amino acids. From germline, CDR1 is LGHDT and CDR2 YNNKEL (reference sequence). Trimming removed 0 bases at V and 5 bases at J, with 14 bases between. In nucleotides, the CDR3 is TGTGCCAGCAGCCAAGAAAGAGTTATGGGGAACGAGCAGTACTTC. Its translation is CASSQERVMGNEQYF.

This chain connects TRBV12-3 or TRBV12-4 to TRBJ2-7; D is possibly TRBD2 (6 bases). The CDR3 runs 13 residues. Deletions cut 6 bases from V and 4 bases from J, with 13 bases between. Here the CDR3 reads CASRTPGDYEQYF. CDR3 coding DNA: TGTGCCAGCAGGACCCCGGGGGATTACGAGCAGTACTTC.

V usage is TRBV20-1 and J usage is TRBJ2-2, with 9 bases lining up with TRBD1. The germline V gene has CDR1 DFQATT and CDR2 SNEGSKA (reference sequence). V lost 5 bases and J lost 3; bases outside the gene matches: 10. The CDR3 length is 16 residues. CDR3 in DNA: TGCAGTGCTGCCCCTGGGACAGGGCTGTACACCGGGGAGCTGTTTTTT. This sequence encodes CSAAPGTGLYTGELFF.

The V call is TRBV7-6, the J call TRBJ2-2; the D is unclear. The CDR3 sequence is 15 residues long. CDR1 and CDR2 from the germline V gene are SGHVS and FNYEAQ. V dropped 5 bases and J dropped 6 bases, with 16 bases sitting between them. As DNA, the CDR3 is TGTGCCAGCAGCCCGTCCTGGGAATACGCCGGGGAGCTGTTTTTT. Encoded protein: CASSPSWEYAGELFF. The complete variable domain, with remaining parts taken from reference TRBV7-6 and TRBJ2-2, reads GAGVSQSPRYKVTKRGQDVALRCDPISGHVSLYWYRQALGQGPEFLTYFNYEAQQDKSGLPNDRFSAERPEGSISTLTIQRTEQRDSAMYRCASSPSWEYAGELFFGEGSRLTVL.